One sample yielded the 21 T cell receptor beta chains listed below, sequenced in a study of T cell repertoires in cytomegalovirus infection. TCRdb re-analysed the reads in MiXCR, keeping a single row per CDR3 protein. Found here are approximately 100,000 distinct CDR3 sequences, 20% to 25% of them singletons; the top ten hold roughly 43%. Sequenced material: CD8+ T cells from PBMCs. The receptor set was obtained from a human donor in good health (CMV status not recorded). Some clones in this sample may be carry-over from other donors' samples.

The V and J genes are TRBV11-2 and TRBJ2-5; 11 bases align to TRBD2. CDR1 and CDR2 from the germline V gene are SGHAT and FQNNGV. Trimming at V came to 5 bases and at J to 5 bases, leaving 10 bases not matched to a gene. The CDR3 loop spans 16 amino acids. The CDR3 DNA is TGTGCCAGCAGCCCCCCTAGCGGGAGGCCCGGGGAGACCCAGTACTTC. This translates into CASSPPSGRPGETQYF. Combining the CDR3 with reference TRBV11-2 and TRBJ2-5 gives the whole variable domain EAGVAQSPRYKIIEKRQSVAFWCNPISGHATLYWYQQILGQGPKLLIQFQNNGVVDDSQLPKDRFSAERLKGVDSTLKIQPAKLEDSAVYLCASSPPSGRPGETQYFGPGTRLLVL.

The chain couples TRBV6-2 or TRBV6-3 to TRBJ2-5, with D possibly being TRBD1 or TRBD2 (6 bases each). The CDR3 totals 15 residues. V lost 6 bases, J lost 2 bases, and 16 bases lay in between. Germline V lookup: CDR1 MNHEY, CDR2 SVGEGT. As DNA, the CDR3 is TGTGCCAGCAGCGAGGGGGGAACACTTCAAGAGACCCAGTACTTC. Encoded protein: CASSEGGTLQETQYF.

This chain joins TRBV7-2 and TRBJ1-1; tentatively, D is TRBD1 (6 bases). Deletions cut 6 bases from V and 4 bases from J, with 18 bases between. The germline gives CDR1 SGHTA, CDR2 FQGNSA. This CDR3 has 15 amino acids. CDR3 protein: CASSEMGQGLTEAFF. CDR3 DNA sequence: TGTGCCAGCAGTGAGATGGGGCAGGGGCTCACTGAAGCTTTCTTT.

This clonotype was counted many times. The rearrangement links TRBV7-8 to TRBJ2-2, with 11 bases fitting TRBD2. CDR1 and CDR2 (germline): SGHVS, FQNEAQ. The CDR3 is made up of 17 amino acids. The J segment lost 7 bases and the V segment lost 5 bases, leaving 12 bases of the junction unmatched. The DNA for the CDR3 is TGTGCCAGCAGCCCCCGACTAGCGGGGTTTTCGGACGGGGAGCTGTTTTTT. This translates into CASSPRLAGFSDGELFF.

This clonotype was seen a few times. The rearrangement links TRBV7-8 to TRBJ2-1; a weak D match, TRBD1 (6 bases). The V gene lost 5 bases and the J gene lost 4 bases, with 12 bases spanning the gap. In germline, CDR1 is SGHVS, CDR2 FQNEAQ. The CDR3 covers 14 residues. CDR3 residues: CASSGVQGYNEQFF. CDR3 in DNA: TGTGCCAGCAGCGGAGTACAGGGTTACAATGAGCAGTTCTTC.

The chain employs TRBV6-5 and TRBJ2-7, with D possibly being TRBD2 (7 bases). Germline loops: CDR1 MNHEY, CDR2 SVGAGI. The CDR3 is made up of 15 amino acids. Trimming removed 0 bases at V and 5 bases at J, with 14 bases between. CDR3 amino acids: CASSYSVGGRDEQYF. CDR3 nucleotide sequence: TGTGCCAGCAGTTACTCGGTAGGGGGGAGGGACGAGCAGTACTTC.

This clonotype was counted only a few times. This chain links TRBV10-2 with TRBJ2-1; 9 nucleotides agree with TRBD1. V lost 7 bases, J lost 2 bases, and 6 bases stayed unmatched. Germline values: CDR1 WSHSY, CDR2 SAAADI. The CDR3 runs to 15 residues. The CDR3 nucleotides read TGCGCCAGCAAGAGGGGACAGGGACCCTACAATGAGCAGTTCTTC. Protein sequence: CASKRGQGPYNEQFF.

This clonotype was detected ten times or more. This chain uses TRBV11-2 with TRBJ2-7, with 11 bases that match TRBD2. CDR1 SGHAT and CDR2 FQNNGV come from the germline V gene. V was clipped by 5 bases and J by 1 base; unmatched bases: 7. CDR3 length: 16 residues. Written as DNA, the CDR3 is TGTGCCAGCAGCGGCACCGGGACTAGCGGTTCCTACGAGCAGTACTTC. Residues: CASSGTGTSGSYEQYF.

This clonotype was observed at least ten times. Written as DNA, the CDR3 is TGTGCCAGCAGTTACTTCGGGGCCTCCTACGAGCAGTACTTC. Its translation is CASSYFGASYEQYF. V gene TRBV6-5 combines with J gene TRBJ2-7; D is perhaps TRBD1 or TRBD2 (5 bases each). The CDR3 sequence is 14 residues long. Germline values: CDR1 MNHEY, CDR2 SVGAGI. The V end was cut by 1 base, the J end by 0 bases, with 7 bases between.

This clonotype was recorded at least ten times. The CDR3 DNA follows: TGTGCCAGCAGCTTATTAAGGGGCTGGGGCGAGCAGTACTTC. Its protein product is CASSLLRGWGEQYF. The V call is TRBV7-8, the J call TRBJ2-7, with D tentatively TRBD1 (5 bases). This CDR3 contains 14 residues. The V end lost 2 bases, the J end lost 6 bases, and 14 bases lay between the germline ends. Per germline, CDR1 SGHVS and CDR2 FQNEAQ.

The V gene is TRBV27, the J gene TRBJ2-3; TRBD2 aligns across 12 bases. After removal of 5 bases from V and 7 bases from J, the junction contained 10 bases not matched to a gene. Germline V gene lookup returns CDR1 MNHEY and CDR2 SMNVEV (reference sequence). This CDR3 has 16 amino acids. The CDR3 reads CASSRPSGRASYTQYF. The CDR3 DNA reads TGTGCCAGCAGTCGGCCTAGCGGGAGGGCCTCGTATACGCAGTATTTT.

Many counts were recorded for this clonotype. The gene calls are TRBV7-9 and TRBJ2-7; D gene unclear. This CDR3 has 15 amino acids. Trimming removed 1 base from V and 0 bases from J, with 10 bases in between. Germline V CDR1 and CDR2: SEHNR, FQNEAQ (reference sequence). The CDR3 DNA sequence: TGTGCCAGCAGCTTAGTACAGTCGAGCTCCTACGAGCAGTACTTC. It translates to CASSLVQSSSYEQYF.

This clonotype showed up many times. The rearrangement joins TRBV7-2 to TRBJ2-1; D possibly corresponds to TRBD2 (6 bases). This CDR3 contains 17 residues. Germline V gives CDR1 SGHTA, CDR2 FQGNSA. V lost 1 base to trimming and J lost 8 bases, with 21 bases between them. In nucleotides, the CDR3 is TGTGCCAGCAGCTTAGGGATCAGCGGGTGGGCGGGTTATGAGCAGTTCTTC. Translating it yields CASSLGISGWAGYEQFF.

This clonotype showed up just a few times. The chain carries TRBV5-6 and TRBJ1-1; D gene unclear. V lost 4 bases to trimming and J lost 1 base, with 17 bases between them. This CDR3 is built from 16 residues. From germline, CDR1 is SGHDT and CDR2 YYEEEE. CDR3 region: CASSVWANFGNTEAFF. In DNA, the CDR3 is TGTGCCAGCAGCGTTTGGGCTAATTTCGGGAACACTGAAGCTTTCTTT.

This clonotype has at least ten counts. The chain is built from TRBV27 and TRBJ2-2; D may be TRBD2 (6 bases). This CDR3 region has 15 residues. Germline V CDR1 and CDR2: MNHEY, SMNVEV (reference sequence). Deletions cut 7 bases from V and 1 base from J, with 13 bases between. The CDR3 reads CASKTRGRNTGELFF. The CDR3 DNA is TGTGCCAGCAAGACGCGGGGTAGGAACACCGGGGAGCTGTTTTTT.

The V call is TRBV20-1, the J call TRBJ2-7, with 13 bases identical to TRBD2. The length of the CDR3 is 16 residues. V lost 3 bases and J lost 4; bases outside the gene matches: 9. Per germline, CDR1 DFQATT and CDR2 SNEGSKA (reference sequence). The CDR3 bases are TGCAGTGCTAGGGATACCGGGACTAGCGGGATATACGAGCAGTACTTC. As protein: CSARDTGTSGIYEQYF.

This clonotype was detected ten times or more. The chain joins TRBV11-2 to TRBJ2-3, with 10 bases aligning to TRBD2. Germline V gives CDR1 SGHAT, CDR2 FQNNGV. This CDR3 contains 14 residues. After removal of 4 bases from V and 3 bases from J, the junction contained 1 base not matched to a gene. CDR3 DNA: TGTGCCAGCAGCTCACTAGCGGGGACAGATACGCAGTATTTT. Protein: CASSSLAGTDTQYF.

This clonotype was detected many times. The rearrangement links TRBV19 to TRBJ2-3, with D unclear. CDR1 LNHDA and CDR2 SQIVND come from the germline V gene (reference sequence). CDR3 length: 13 amino acids. V gave up 2 bases and J gave up 2 bases, with 5 bases separating them. CDR3 coding DNA: TGTGCCAGTAGTATACAGAACACAGATACGCAGTATTTT. This gives the protein CASSIQNTDTQYF.

The chain joins TRBV20-1 to TRBJ1-1; tentative D call: TRBD1 (5 bases). In germline, CDR1 is DFQATT, CDR2 SNEGSKA (reference sequence). There are 11 residues in the CDR3. The ends were cut back, 5 bases at V and 13 bases at J, with 17 bases in the middle. In DNA, the CDR3 is TGCAGTGCTGGCCCGGGGGTCGAGGATTTCTTT. Translating gives CSAGPGVEDFF.

The rearrangement links TRBV4-3 to TRBJ1-2; D is possibly TRBD1 (5 bases). Trimming left V 3 bases short and J 1 base short, with 6 bases between. In germline, CDR1 is LGHNA, CDR2 YSLEER. The CDR3 loop spans 13 amino acids. The chain's CDR3 is CASSHDSNYGYTF. CDR3 bases: TGCGCCAGCAGCCATGACAGTAACTATGGCTACACCTTC.

This chain connects TRBV7-2 to TRBJ2-1; 8 nucleotides align to TRBD2. The V gene's germline CDR1 is SGHTA and CDR2 FQGNSA. The CDR3 consists of 14 residues. The junction had 6 bases not matched to a gene; V was cut back by 5 bases and J by 6 bases. In DNA form, the CDR3 reads TGTGCCAGCAGCGCTCCGGGGGGGGGCAATGAGCAGTTCTTC. This translates into CASSAPGGGNEQFF.